This is a list of T cell receptor beta chains from one sample in a study of cytomegalovirus exposure and HLA in healthy donors. Generated by immunoSEQ multiplex PCR, the TCRdb table keeps only in-frame clones and is missing some. The table lists about 200,000 clones, 79% of them singletons. Material for sequencing was PBMCs. These receptors all come from a woman aged 45-59 years in good health and CMV-seronegative. CDR3s include the opening cysteine and the closing phenylalanine or tryptophan. D genes are given only for firm matches.

J gene: TRBJ1-5; V gene: TRBV19; D gene: TRBD1; CDR3 protein: CASRTGGEGYQPQHF
J gene: TRBJ1-3; V gene: TRBV4-3; D gene: TRBD1; CDR3 protein: CASSQGSGQGAGNTIYF
J gene: TRBJ2-5; V gene: TRBV10-3; D gene: TRBD1; CDR3 protein: CAISARGTAQETQYF
J gene: TRBJ1-4; V gene: TRBV5-1; D gene: TRBD1; CDR3 protein: CASSLEGQPNEKLFF
J gene: TRBJ1-1; V gene: TRBV19; D gene: NA; CDR3 protein: CASLETEKNTEAFF
J gene: TRBJ1-5; V gene: TRBV6-6; D gene: NA; CDR3 protein: CASSYRTENQPQHF
J gene: TRBJ2-5; V gene: TRBV7-2; D gene: NA; CDR3 protein: CASSLGPGVETQYF
J gene: TRBJ1-3; V gene: TRBV7-2; D gene: NA; CDR3 protein: CASSLGGGYGNTIYF
J gene: TRBJ2-1; V gene: TRBV7-9; D gene: NA; CDR3 protein: CASSLGPGHEQFF
J gene: TRBJ2-1; V gene: TRBV28; D gene: TRBD2; CDR3 protein: CASSWTSGRALNEQFF
J gene: TRBJ2-7; V gene: TRBV6-5; D gene: NA; CDR3 protein: CASGTAYEQYF
J gene: TRBJ1-5; V gene: TRBV5-1; D gene: NA; CDR3 protein: CASSLGGAGNQPQHF
J gene: TRBJ1-5; V gene: TRBV7-2; D gene: TRBD1; CDR3 protein: CASSLATGKGNQPQHF
J gene: TRBJ2-7; V gene: TRBV19; D gene: TRBD1; CDR3 protein: CASSMRGTGVYEQYF
J gene: TRBJ1-1; V gene: TRBV18; D gene: NA; CDR3 protein: CASSPSRDEAFF
J gene: TRBJ2-1; V gene: TRBV5-6; D gene: NA; CDR3 protein: CASSLVGRGSEQFF
J gene: TRBJ1-2; V gene: TRBV11-2; D gene: NA; CDR3 protein: CASSLNQGRGYGYTF
J gene: TRBJ1-2; V gene: TRBV4-3; D gene: TRBD1; CDR3 protein: CASSQAPGQRYGYTF
J gene: TRBJ1-2; V gene: TRBV11-2; D gene: NA; CDR3 protein: CASSPGTVYGYTF
J gene: TRBJ2-2; V gene: TRBV19; D gene: NA; CDR3 protein: CASSIDGGTGELFF
J gene: TRBJ1-5; V gene: TRBV7-2; D gene: TRBD1; CDR3 protein: CASSTRQGGIQPQHF
J gene: TRBJ1-4; V gene: TRBV4-1; D gene: TRBD1; CDR3 protein: CASSRTDRGYEKLFF
J gene: TRBJ2-7; V gene: TRBV2; D gene: TRBD2; CDR3 protein: CAGEGSGSYEQYF
J gene: TRBJ1-5; V gene: TRBV4-3; D gene: NA; CDR3 protein: CASSQERGNQPQHF
J gene: TRBJ1-2; V gene: TRBV28; D gene: NA; CDR3 protein: CASRPGGASYGYTF
J gene: TRBJ2-7; V gene: TRBV18; D gene: TRBD1; CDR3 protein: CASSSGTGAEQYF
J gene: NA; V gene: TRBV13; D gene: NA; CDR3 protein: CASSLYRVYEQYF
J gene: TRBJ2-1; V gene: TRBV9; D gene: TRBD2; CDR3 protein: CASSASGPTYNEQFF
J gene: TRBJ2-2; V gene: TRBV7-3; D gene: NA; CDR3 protein: CASSAAGTKGSGELFF